The sample holds many counts of the clone carrying this T cell receptor beta chain. The ends lost 5 bases at V and 8 bases at J; junction bases unmatched: 11. Germline assignment: CDR1 LGHDT and CDR2 YNNKEL (reference sequence). The CDR3 covers 15 residues. One entry per CDR3 protein results from TCRdb running MiXCR on the RT-PCR reads. The table includes roughly 230,000 distinct CDR3 sequences, 13% to 15% detected once. These data come from a study of patients and donors after allogeneic stem cell transplantation. The receptor comes from a human donor who was either an allogeneic HSCT recipient or a stem cell or donor lymphocyte infusion donor (not recorded which). It is not recorded whose cells these are; they may come from a transplant donor. This chain joins TRBV3-1 and TRBJ2-1; 8 nucleotides line up with TRBD2. The specimen was blood, either unsorted or a sorted T cell fraction (not recorded which). CDR3 residues: CASSTASGSIDEQFF. The CDR3 nucleotides read TGTGCCAGCAGCACCGCAAGCGGGAGTATCGATGAGCAGTTCTTC.